This T cell receptor beta chain was sequenced in a study of Graves' ophthalmopathy and Graves' hyperthyroidism (dated by TCRdb to 2016 to 2019). Study-wide context: Peripheral blood samples were taken at the time of initial diagnosis, before any treatment was given. To tell Graves' ophthalmopathy apart from Graves' hyperthyroidism, and to predict which patients would progress to ophthalmopathy, the study relied on TCR beta repertoire signatures. In total, approximately 140 blood samples were TCR-sequenced: some 43 ophthalmopathy, roughly 77 hyperthyroidism and roughly 17 hyperthyroidism-to-ophthalmopathy patients. To explore V-J signatures that separate ophthalmopathy from hyperthyroidism, a discovery set of about a hundred patients was enrolled, consisting of more than 40 with ophthalmopathy and under 65 with stable hyperthyroidism. An independent validation cohort was composed of 18 hyperthyroidism patients and more than 15 patients who later progressed from hyperthyroidism to ophthalmopathy. In about 6 hyperthyroidism patients, T-cell repertoires of thyroid tissue and blood were compared. Following sample collection, hyperthyroidism patients were given methimazole at a starting dose of 30 mg daily, and ophthalmopathy patients were given high-dose intravenous methylprednisolone. The roughly 91 discovery patients were randomly split 7:3 into training and test sets.

This clonotype appeared many times. Its antigen has not been determined. No base-level quality is on record; no much larger clone is a single base apart. A patient counted as having stable hyperthyroidism if there was no progression to ophthalmopathy within 18 months of follow-up. Hyperthyroidism patients were newly diagnosed, with disease duration under 2 months, and aged 18 to 65 years. Patients with other autoimmune diseases, uncontrolled infections, pregnancy or lactation were excluded from the study. Diagnosis relied on clinical symptoms, serum thyroxine, TRAb, thyroid ultrasound and orbital computed tomography. PBMCs were isolated from 7.5 to 10 ml of fresh peripheral blood by Ficoll-Paque density gradient centrifugation. Trizol reagent was used to extract the total RNA, and its quality was then checked on an Agilent 2100 Bioanalyzer. Its CDR3 holds 16 amino acids, cysteine through phenylalanine. Only CDR3 DNA remains: 48 bases, in frame from the first base. Per the germline V gene, LGHNA is the CDR1 and YSLEER is the CDR2. Trimming accounts for 4 bases at V and 4 bases at J, while the number of junction bases matched to no gene is 8.

General study outcomes and caveats: The 13-signature model separated ophthalmopathy from stable hyperthyroidism with 85% to 90% sensitivity and approximately 83% specificity in cross-validation, and 80%/75% in the test set. Most expanded thyroid clonotypes with a frequency above 0.001 also appeared in blood, which suggests that blood repertoires may reflect the immune response in the thyroid. In validation, the model predicted ophthalmopathy progression with 55% to 71% sensitivity and roughly 78% specificity; roughly 12 predicted patients were CT-confirmed with GO in a median of 6.5 months. Sample size was not statistically predetermined, and group allocation was not concealed from the investigators.

For repertoire sequencing, the TCR beta CDR3 regions were amplified from RNA transcripts. HTBI primers and the Qiagen OneStep RT-PCR kit were used in a first-round RT-PCR, which was followed by a second-round multiplex PCR, size selection and purification. The libraries underwent paired-end sequencing with 100 bp reads on an Illumina HiSeq2000. Per the source publication's procedure: SOAPnuke was used to process the reads, removing any read that contained adapters or uncalled bases, had a mean Phred below 15, or lacked an exact match to the constant primer or identifier. High-quality paired reads were merged with COPE v1.2.5. Clonotypes were defined as unique nucleotide sequences and were aligned to IMGT TRB V, D and J references using MiTCR v1.1. The analysis was limited to V-J combinations with a frequency above 0.0001, which together covered 99.2% of the repertoires. For each V-J combination, a TCR clonal expansion and chaos score was defined as the ratio of F50 clonal expansion to chaos observed in the TCRdist matrix. Welch's t-statistics and random forest were used to reduce the features to about twelve V-J combinations, which were then used as input to a naive Bayes classifier. Thyroid-blood repertoire similarity was quantified with the Morisita-Horn index. The public sequencing data were trimmed at Q25 with fastp and processed into clonotypes with MiXCR by TCRdb, which kept only in-frame beta chains. Rows with a matching CDR3 protein are joined into one entry that keeps the most common DNA and genes. In this record, the V and J calls reflect TCRdb's handling and not the investigators' own analysis. This sample gives 400,000 to 450,000 distinct CDR3 sequences in total; roughly 21% of them show up just once. Jointly, the top ten make up 2.5% to 3.5% of the sample.

The sample comprised peripheral blood. The sequence links TRBV4-3 to TRBJ2-2; TRBD1 agrees with 8 junctional bases. The sequence was obtained from a woman between 18 and 30 years old with stable Graves' hyperthyroidism. Donor details come from another sample of the same person, matched by shared clones. CDR3 loop: CASSRDRRGGTGELFF. The DNA is TGCGCCAGCAGCCGGGACAGGAGAGGGGGCACCGGGGAGCTGTTTTTT.